The entry that follows covers one TCR beta chain sequence. Germline V gives CDR1 ENHRY, CDR2 SYGVKD. This CDR3 has 13 residues. Trimming shortened V by 0 bases and J by 2 bases, and 4 bases separated the two germline ends. The data were taken from a study of Ad26.COV2.S vaccination and SARS-CoV-2 variants. Only in-frame clones appear in the TCRdb table, and some are missing; sequencing was by immunoSEQ multiplex PCR. The sample carries hundreds of thousands of clones, around 90% recorded once. This sample's treatment: roughly 18 received Ad26.COV2.S at low or high dose, single or two shots; 5 received placebo; per-sample allocation not given. Day 63 after the first vaccine or placebo injection was the time point for sampling.

The sequence derives from a person between 18 and 59 years old who received the Ad26.COV2.S COVID-19 vaccine or a placebo. The sample in question was peripheral blood, obtained in a trial of Ad26.COV2.S vaccine versus placebo. V is TRBV10-3 and J is TRBJ1-2; no clear D. CDR3 in DNA: TGTGCCATCAGTGAGTCGATAAACTATGGCTACACCTTC. Protein product: CAISESINYGYTF.